The clone carrying this T cell receptor (beta chain) has only a few counts. This entry comes from a study of CD8+CD57+ T cells in acquired aplastic anemia. Germline V gives CDR1 KGHDR, CDR2 SFDVKD. This CDR3 comprises 12 residues. The germline V and J ends were trimmed by 3 bases and 4 bases, with 4 bases remaining between them. Genomic DNA served as template for TCR beta VDJ and CDR3 profiling. From the reads, TCRdb called clonotypes with MiXCR, one entry per CDR3 protein. The data hold about 130,000 distinct CDR3 sequences, with around two fifths observed a single time. This sequence was found in a human donor in good health, serving as a control. The rearrangement uses TRBV24-1 and TRBJ2-3; D is uncertain. Specimen: sorted CD4+, CD8+, or CD8+CD57+ T cells (not recorded which) from PBMCs. The CDR3 bases are TGTGCCACCAGTGATGACCCAGATACGCAGTATTTT. This encodes CATSDDPDTQYF.